A selection of T cell receptor beta chains follows, all from one sample in a study of a mutant IDH1 vaccine in newly diagnosed glioma. Using immunoSEQ multiplex PCR, the repertoire was profiled, and TCRdb retains in-frame clones only, with some absent. The sample records roughly 70,000 clones, around 86% being singletons. The starting material was PBMCs, obtained from a glioma patient treated with radiotherapy, temozolomide or both. These receptors all stem from a man aged 25-45 years with glioma. CDR3s include the opening cysteine and the closing phenylalanine or tryptophan. D genes are given only for firm matches. The size entry is marked missing in some rows and otherwise reads once, few, many or a size class.

D gene	V gene	J gene	clone size	CDR3 protein	CDR3 DNA
TRBD2	TRBV4-2	TRBJ2-2	.	CASSHNGLAGALANTGELFF	TGTGCCAGCAGCCACAACGGACTAGCGGGGGCCCTGGCGAACACCGGGGAGCTGTTTTTT
.	TRBV7-9	TRBJ2-7	.	CATRGGDGYEQYF	TGTGCCACCCGAGGGGGGGACGGCTACGAGCAGTACTTC
.	TRBV7-9	TRBJ1-2	once	CASSLVATKARYGYTF	TGTGCCAGCAGCTTAGTAGCGACAAAGGCTCGCTATGGCTACACCTTC
.	TRBV2	TRBJ1-1	once	CATKGGWNTEAFF	TGTGCCACCAAGGGGGGATGGAACACTGAAGCTTTCTTT
TRBD1	TRBV18	TRBJ2-1	.	CASSGDRVKHEQFF	TGTGCCAGCTCGGGGGACAGGGTAAAGCATGAGCAGTTCTTC
TRBD2	TRBV30	TRBJ2-5	.	CAWSSRYAGGPGETQYF	TGTGCCTGGAGTAGCCGCTATGCGGGGGGCCCGGGAGAGACCCAGTACTTC
.	TRBV5-1	TRBJ2-7	once	CASSLGGILYEQYF	TGCGCCAGCAGCTTGGGGGGGATACTTTACGAGCAGTACTTC
.	TRBV2	TRBJ1-3	.	CASSIFSGNTIYF	TGTGCCAGCAGTATATTCTCTGGAAACACCATATATTTT
TRBD1	TRBV4-1	TRBJ2-5	.	CASSLRTGADQETQYF	TGCGCCAGCAGCCTCCGGACAGGGGCCGACCAAGAGACCCAGTACTTC
TRBD1	TRBV25-1	TRBJ1-1	.	CASSDGQGYRGLEAFF	TGTGCCAGCAGTGACGGACAGGGATATAGGGGGCTTGAAGCTTTCTTT
.	TRBV6-5	TRBJ1-5	.	CASTTRPGRQPQHF	TGTGCCAGCACCACCCGCCCGGGGAGACAGCCCCAGCATTTT
.	TRBV5-1	TRBJ2-5	.	CASSFISGLETRGETQYF	TGCGCCAGCAGCTTTATATCCGGTCTGGAAACCCGCGGGGAGACCCAGTACTTC
.	TRBV5-4	TRBJ2-5	.	CASSLPVGGAETQYF	TGTGCCAGCAGCCTCCCGGTGGGGGGCGCAGAGACCCAGTACTTC
TRBD1	TRBV28	TRBJ1-4	once	CASSSPDRDATNEKLFF	TGTGCCAGCAGTTCGCCGGACAGGGATGCAACTAATGAAAAACTGTTTTTT
TRBD1	TRBV2	TRBJ1-5	.	CASSYQDRVWQPQHF	TGTGCCAGCAGTTACCAGGACAGGGTTTGGCAGCCCCAGCATTTT
.	TRBV10-1	TRBJ1-2	few	CASSESTYGGYTF	TGCGCCAGCAGTGAGTCGACTTATGGCGGCTACACCTTC
TRBD2	TRBV5-1	TRBJ2-5	.	CASSHGTSLEETQYF	TGCGCCAGCAGCCACGGGACTAGCTTGGAAGAGACCCAGTACTTC
TRBD2	TRBV28	TRBJ2-3	.	CASSLLGGGASLTDTQYF	TGTGCCAGCAGTTTATTGGGCGGGGGGGCCTCGCTCACAGATACGCAGTATTTT
TRBD1	TRBV5-1	TRBJ2-1	once	CASSARQGAGNEQFF	TGCGCCAGCAGCGCCCGACAGGGGGCGGGGAATGAGCAGTTCTTC
.	TRBV5-1	TRBJ1-6	.	CASSSQGPLNSPLHF	TGCGCCAGCAGCTCCCAGGGGCCCCTGAATTCACCCCTCCACTTT
.	TRBV11-2	TRBJ1-6	.	CASSLGTSSPLHF	TGTGCCAGCAGCCTGGGGACGAGTTCACCCCTCCACTTT
TRBD2	TRBV7-9	TRBJ2-1	.	CASTGSGGPYNEQFF	TGTGCCAGCACCGGTAGCGGGGGGCCTTACAATGAGCAGTTCTTC
TRBD1	TRBV6-5	TRBJ2-2	once	CASSYGAGGRPGELFF	TGTGCCAGCAGTTACGGGGCAGGGGGACGACCCGGGGAGCTGTTTTTT
.	TRBV10-3	TRBJ2-7	.	CAISERPAYEQYF	TGTGCCATCAGTGAGCGGCCCGCCTACGAGCAGTACTTC
TRBD2	TRBV29-1	TRBJ2-7	.	CSGTGTSGGSNYEQYF	TGCAGCGGAACCGGGACTAGCGGGGGATCTAACTACGAGCAGTACTTC
.	TRBV9	TRBJ1-6	.	CASSSPRQLNSPLHF	TGTGCCAGCAGCTCTCCGCGGCAGCTTAATTCACCCCTCCACTTT
.	TRBV27	TRBJ1-3	.	CASSSSREASGNTIYF	TGTGCCAGCAGTTCCTCCAGGGAGGCCTCTGGAAACACCATATATTTT
.	TRBV16	TRBJ1-4	.	CASSLFSTNEKLFF	TGTGCCAGCAGCCTCTTTTCCACTAATGAAAAACTGTTTTTT
.	TRBV19	TRBJ2-7	.	CASSRVMTHYEQYF	TGTGCCAGTAGTAGGGTAATGACCCACTACGAGCAGTACTTC
TRBD1	TRBV29-1	TRBJ2-7	.	CSVDPTGFSEQYF	TGCAGCGTTGACCCGACAGGGTTCAGCGAGCAGTACTTC
.	TRBV7-9	TRBJ2-7	.	CASNKDGYSYEQYF	TGTGCCAGCAACAAGGACGGATACTCCTACGAGCAGTACTTC
.	TRBV2	TRBJ2-3	.	CASTRTRGTDTQYF	TGTGCCAGCACCAGGACAAGGGGCACAGATACGCAGTATTTT
.	TRBV5-1	TRBJ1-5	once	CASSSKPGNWPQHF	TGCGCCAGCAGCAGCAAGCCGGGTAACTGGCCCCAGCATTTT
.	TRBV18	TRBJ1-2	.	CASSQSAGYTF	TGTGCCAGCTCACAATCCGCGGGCTACACCTTC